These 5 T cell receptor beta chains share one sample of origin, sequenced in a study of regulatory T cells in long-lasting Graves disease. iRepertoire HTBI primers and Arm-PCR of CDR3 regions built TCR beta libraries. Each CDR3 protein gets one entry after TCRdb re-called the multiplex PCR reads with MiXCR. Found here are 430,000 or so distinct CDR3 sequences, 21% of them singletons; the top ten hold approximately 14%. Indicated time point: persistent/refractory GD, antithyroid drugs over 5 years with positive TRAb. Following extraction of RNA from PBMCs, that RNA was used to make the TCR library. The specimen comprised peripheral blood mononuclear cells (PBMCs), sampled when the disease was refractory, from a patient treated with antithyroid drugs. The receptor set was obtained from a female donor with Graves disease.

V gene TRBV15 combines with J gene TRBJ1-3; D call uncertain. CDR3 length equals 15 residues. The germline V gene encodes CDR1 LNHNV and CDR2 YYDKDF (reference sequence). Trimming pared 2 bases from V and 0 bases from J, leaving 8 bases between. CDR3 in amino acids: CATSRSRSSGNTIYF. CDR3 bases: TGTGCCACCAGCAGATCTCGTTCCTCTGGAAACACCATATATTTT.

This clonotype was found a few times. V is TRBV7-8 and J is TRBJ2-2; D unresolved. CDR1 and CDR2 from the germline V gene are SGHVS and FQNEAQ. The CDR3 is 16 amino acids. Trimming removed 2 bases from V and 3 bases from J, with 13 bases in between. The CDR3 DNA is TGTGCCAGCAGCTTAACCAGGAGCCTCTACACCGGGGAGCTGTTTTTT. This encodes CASSLTRSLYTGELFF.

The table lists this clonotype with many counts. The V call is TRBV19, the J call TRBJ2-7; possibly TRBD1 or TRBD2 for D (5 bases each). The CDR3 contains 14 residues. Germline V CDR1 and CDR2: LNHDA, SQIVND (reference sequence). V was cut by 1 base and J by 3 bases, with 10 bases left in between. In DNA, the CDR3 is TGTGCCAGTAGTATAGTACCAGGGAGCTACGAGCAGTACTTC. This codes for CASSIVPGSYEQYF.

Ten or more counts support this clonotype. The J gene is TRBJ2-5, the V gene TRBV7-9; 7 bases match TRBD1. Trimming removed 6 bases from V and 7 bases from J; junction bases left unmatched: 8. The germline V gene has CDR1 SEHNR and CDR2 FQNEAQ (reference sequence). The CDR3 contains 13 residues. CDR3 DNA sequence: TGTGCCAGCAGTCAAGACAGGGACGCGACCCAGTACTTC. Encoded protein: CASSQDRDATQYF.

There are many counts of this clonotype. The V and J genes are TRBV28 and TRBJ1-5; TRBD1 matches at 8 bases. The CDR3 length is 12 residues. Germline CDR1 MDHEN, CDR2 SYDVKM. Losses at the gene ends were 6 bases for V and 7 bases for J; bases not matched to a gene: 2. For the CDR3, the DNA is TGTGCCAGCAGCAGGGGGCTACAGCCCCAGCATTTT. Protein: CASSRGLQPQHF.